The subject of this entry is one TCR beta chain. The CDR3 totals 13 residues. The germline V and J ends were trimmed by 6 bases and 4 bases, with 15 bases remaining between them. Per the germline V gene, CDR1 is SQVTM and CDR2 is ANQGSEA. The data were obtained in a study of blood T cell repertoires in COVID-19. Method: immunoSEQ multiplex PCR; TCRdb's copy keeps in-frame clones and lacks some. The data show about 140,000 clones, with around 86% seen just once and over 8% held by the top ten. The TCR was taken from a human donor in a cohort sampled during active COVID-19. This chain connects TRBV29-1 to TRBJ1-2; TRBD1 might be the D (5 bases). Source material: peripheral blood. CDR3: CSVRTGDGYGYTF. The CDR3 DNA is TGCAGCGTCCGAACGGGGGACGGCTATGGCTACACCTTC.